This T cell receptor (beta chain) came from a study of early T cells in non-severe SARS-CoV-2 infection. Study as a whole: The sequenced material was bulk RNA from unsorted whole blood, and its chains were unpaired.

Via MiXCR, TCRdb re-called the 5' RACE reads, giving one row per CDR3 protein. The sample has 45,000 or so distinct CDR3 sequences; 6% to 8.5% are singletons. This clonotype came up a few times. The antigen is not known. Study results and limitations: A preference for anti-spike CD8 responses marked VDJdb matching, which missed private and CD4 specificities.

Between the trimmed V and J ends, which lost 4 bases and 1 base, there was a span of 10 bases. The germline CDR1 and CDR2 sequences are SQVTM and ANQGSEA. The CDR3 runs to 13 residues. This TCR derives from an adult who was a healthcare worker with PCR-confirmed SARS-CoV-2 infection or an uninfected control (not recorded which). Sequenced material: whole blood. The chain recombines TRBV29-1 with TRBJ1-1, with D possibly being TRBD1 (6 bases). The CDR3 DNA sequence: TGCAGCGTTGGGACAGATGAGAACACTGAAGCTTTCTTT. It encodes CSVGTDENTEAFF.